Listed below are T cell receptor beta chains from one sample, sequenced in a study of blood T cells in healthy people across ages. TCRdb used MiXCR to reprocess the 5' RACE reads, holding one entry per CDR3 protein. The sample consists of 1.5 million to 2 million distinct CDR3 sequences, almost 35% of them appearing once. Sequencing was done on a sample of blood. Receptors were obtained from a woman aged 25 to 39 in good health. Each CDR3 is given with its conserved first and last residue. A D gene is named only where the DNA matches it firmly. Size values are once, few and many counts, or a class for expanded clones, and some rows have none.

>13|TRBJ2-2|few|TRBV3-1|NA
CASSQTGSGELFF
TGTGCCAGCAGCCAAACAGGGTCCGGGGAGCTGTTTTTT
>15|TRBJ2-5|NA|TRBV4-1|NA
CASSKLGTPLAAQYF
TGCGCCAGCAGCAAACTAGGGACTCCGTTGGCGGCCCAGTACTTC
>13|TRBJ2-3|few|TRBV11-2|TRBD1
CASSLGPDRAQYF
TGTGCCAGCAGCTTAGGGCCCGACAGGGCGCAGTATTTT
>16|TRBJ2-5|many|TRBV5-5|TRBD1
CASSSDRGPPQETQYF
TGTGCCAGCAGCTCCGACAGGGGTCCCCCACAAGAGACCCAGTACTTC
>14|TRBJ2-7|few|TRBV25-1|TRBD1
CASSEPDRAYEQYF
TGTGCCAGCAGTGAACCGGACAGGGCCTACGAGCAGTACTTC
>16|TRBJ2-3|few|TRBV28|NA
CASSGLAGRDVDTQYF
TGTGCCAGCAGTGGTTTGGCCGGGAGAGACGTAGATACGCAGTATTTT
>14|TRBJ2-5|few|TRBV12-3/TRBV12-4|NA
CASSSTGTEETQYF
TGTGCCAGCAGTTCGACCGGGACTGAAGAGACCCAGTACTTC
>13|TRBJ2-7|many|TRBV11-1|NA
CASSFPGGEEQYF
TGTGCCAGCAGCTTCCCCGGGGGAGAGGAGCAGTACTTC
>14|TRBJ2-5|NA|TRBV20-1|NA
CSARGDTSVETQYF
TGCAGTGCGAGGGGGGACACTAGCGTAGAGACCCAGTACTTC
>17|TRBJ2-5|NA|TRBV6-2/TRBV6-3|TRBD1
CASSYSRQGQGRHEQYF
TGTGCCAGCAGTTACTCGAGGCAGGGACAGGGTAGACATGAGCAGTACTTC
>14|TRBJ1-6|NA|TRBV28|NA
CASITGTRNSPLHF
TGTGCCAGCATTACCGGGACGAGGAATTCACCCCTCCACTTT
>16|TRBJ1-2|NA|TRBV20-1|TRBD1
CSARVGGTGSVDGYTF
TGCAGTGCTAGAGTCGGGGGGACAGGGAGCGTGGATGGCTACACCTTC
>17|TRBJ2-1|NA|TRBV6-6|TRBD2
CASSTMTSGKVYNEQFF
TGTGCCAGCAGTACGATGACTAGCGGGAAAGTCTACAATGAGCAGTTCTTC
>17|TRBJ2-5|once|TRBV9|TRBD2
CASSPWTSGGTQETQYF
TGTGCCAGCAGCCCCTGGACTAGCGGGGGGACCCAAGAGACCCAGTACTTC
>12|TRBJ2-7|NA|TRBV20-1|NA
CRQAGQPYEQYF
TGCCGTCAAGCGGGACAACCCTACGAGCAGTACTTC
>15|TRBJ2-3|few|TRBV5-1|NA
CASSTAGYPTDTQYF
TGCGCCAGCAGCACTGCTGGGTACCCCACAGATACGCAGTATTTT
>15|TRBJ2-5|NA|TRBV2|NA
CASSLELRSGETQYF
TGTGCCAGCAGCTTGGAACTTCGAAGCGGGGAGACCCAGTACTTC
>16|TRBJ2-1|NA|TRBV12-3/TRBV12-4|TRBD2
CASSFRTSGGGNEQFF
TGTGCCAGCAGTTTTCGGACTAGCGGGGGTGGAAATGAGCAGTTCTTC
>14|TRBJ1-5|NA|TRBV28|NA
CASSLTGYVQPQHF
TGTGCCAGCAGTTTAACGGGCTATGTTCAGCCCCAGCATTTT
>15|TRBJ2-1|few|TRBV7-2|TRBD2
CASIVVSGDYNEQFF
TGTGCCAGCATCGTCGTTAGCGGGGATTACAATGAGCAGTTCTTC
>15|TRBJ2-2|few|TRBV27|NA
CASSFSGRNTGELFF
TGTGCCAGCAGTTTTTCGGGGCGGAACACCGGGGAGCTGTTTTTT
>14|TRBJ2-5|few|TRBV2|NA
CASSEVRGGETQYF
TGTGCCAGCAGTGAGGTCAGGGGGGGAGAGACCCAGTACTTC